This T cell receptor beta chain was recorded in a study of blood T cell repertoires in COVID-19. CDR3 length: 13 residues. V lost 10 bases to trimming and J lost 7 bases, with 19 bases between them. Germline CDR1 and CDR2: MNHEY and SMNVEV (reference sequence). Original handling: Reference gene primers were amplified, and this amplification served to estimate nucleated cell counts. The data were produced by immunoSEQ multiplex PCR, yet TCRdb's version contains in-frame clones alone and is incomplete. V and J calls and clone size are as listed in that table; D and trimming were resolved from the DNA. The repertoire includes over 250,000 clones, roughly nine tenths of them detected once, and roughly 4% sits in the top ten.

Material: peripheral blood. The chain employs TRBV27 and TRBJ1-2; possibly TRBD1 for D (5 bases). This sequence originates from a man between 60 and 70 years old who had recovered from COVID-19. This CDR3 is CATAGSRGGGYTF. CDR3 coding DNA: TGTGCCACAGCGGGGTCAAGGGGTGGTGGCTACACCTTC.